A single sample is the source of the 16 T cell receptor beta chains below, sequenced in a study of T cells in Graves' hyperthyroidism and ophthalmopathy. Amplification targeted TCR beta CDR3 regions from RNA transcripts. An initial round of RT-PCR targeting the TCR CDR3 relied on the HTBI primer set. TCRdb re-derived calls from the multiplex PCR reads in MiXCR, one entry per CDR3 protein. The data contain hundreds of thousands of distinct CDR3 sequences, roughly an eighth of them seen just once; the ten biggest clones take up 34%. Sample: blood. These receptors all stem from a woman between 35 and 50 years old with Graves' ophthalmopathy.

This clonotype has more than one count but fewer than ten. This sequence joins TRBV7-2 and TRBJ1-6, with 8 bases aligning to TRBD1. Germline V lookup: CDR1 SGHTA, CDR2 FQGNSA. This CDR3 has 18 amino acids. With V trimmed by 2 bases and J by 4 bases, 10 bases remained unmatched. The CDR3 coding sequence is TGTGCCAGCAGCTTATTGGATCTGCAGGGGGCTTATAATTCACCCCTCCACTTT. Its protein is CASSLLDLQGAYNSPLHF.

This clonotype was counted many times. CDR3 sequence reads: CASSPRQATNEKLFF. The CDR3 bases are TGTGCCAGCAGCCCCCGACAGGCAACTAATGAAAAACTGTTTTTT. The rearrangement links TRBV18 to TRBJ1-4, with a weak D call TRBD1 (6 bases). V lost 8 bases and J 0 bases, leaving 13 bases between the germline ends. CDR3 length equals 15 residues. The germline V gene encodes CDR1 KGHSH and CDR2 LQKENI.

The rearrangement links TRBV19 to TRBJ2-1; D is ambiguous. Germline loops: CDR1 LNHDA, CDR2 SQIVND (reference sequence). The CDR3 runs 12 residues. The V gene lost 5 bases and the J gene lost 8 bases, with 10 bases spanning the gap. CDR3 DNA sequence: TGTGCCAGTAGTGACCCGCCAGATGAGCAGTTCTTC. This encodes CASSDPPDEQFF.

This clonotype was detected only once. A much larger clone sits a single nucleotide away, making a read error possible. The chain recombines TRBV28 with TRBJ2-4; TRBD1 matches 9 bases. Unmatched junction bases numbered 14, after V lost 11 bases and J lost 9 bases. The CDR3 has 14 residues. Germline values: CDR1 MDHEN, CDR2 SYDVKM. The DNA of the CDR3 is TGTGCCGGCCGAGCACAGGGGGCTATAGGCATTCAGTACTTC. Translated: CAGRAQGAIGIQYF.

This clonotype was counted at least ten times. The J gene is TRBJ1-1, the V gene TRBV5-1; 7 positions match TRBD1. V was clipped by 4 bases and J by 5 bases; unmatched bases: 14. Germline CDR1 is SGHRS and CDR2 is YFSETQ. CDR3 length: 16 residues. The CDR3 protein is CASSRELRQGLTEAFF. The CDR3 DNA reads TGCGCCAGCAGCCGAGAACTAAGACAGGGTCTTACTGAAGCTTTCTTT.

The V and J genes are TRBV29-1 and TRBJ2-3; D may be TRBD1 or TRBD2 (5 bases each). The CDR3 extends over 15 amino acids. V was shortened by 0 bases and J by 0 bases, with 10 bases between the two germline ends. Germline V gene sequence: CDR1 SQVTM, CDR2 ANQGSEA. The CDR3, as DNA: TGCAGCGTTGAAGAAACCCGGGACAGCACAGATACGCAGTATTTT. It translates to CSVEETRDSTDTQYF.

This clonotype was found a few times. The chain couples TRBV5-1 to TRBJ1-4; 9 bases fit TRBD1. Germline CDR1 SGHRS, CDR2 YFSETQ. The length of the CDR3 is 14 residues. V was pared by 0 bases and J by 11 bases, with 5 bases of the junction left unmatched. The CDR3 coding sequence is TGCGCCAGCAGCTTGGAGGGACAGGGATATAAACTGTTTTTT. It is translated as CASSLEGQGYKLFF.

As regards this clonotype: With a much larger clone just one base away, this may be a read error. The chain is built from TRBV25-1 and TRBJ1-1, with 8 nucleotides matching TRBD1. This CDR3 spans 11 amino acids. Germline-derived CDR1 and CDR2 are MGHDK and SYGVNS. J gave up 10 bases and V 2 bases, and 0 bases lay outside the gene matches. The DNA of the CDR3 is TGTGCCAGCAGTGAAACAGGGGGAGCTTTCTTT. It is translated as CASSETGGAFF.

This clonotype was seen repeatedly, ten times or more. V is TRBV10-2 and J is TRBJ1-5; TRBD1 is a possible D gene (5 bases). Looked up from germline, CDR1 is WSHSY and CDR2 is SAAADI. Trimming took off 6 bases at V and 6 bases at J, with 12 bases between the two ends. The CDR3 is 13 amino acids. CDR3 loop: CASSGGGFQPQHF. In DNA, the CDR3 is TGCGCCAGCAGCGGGGGAGGGTTTCAGCCCCAGCATTTT.

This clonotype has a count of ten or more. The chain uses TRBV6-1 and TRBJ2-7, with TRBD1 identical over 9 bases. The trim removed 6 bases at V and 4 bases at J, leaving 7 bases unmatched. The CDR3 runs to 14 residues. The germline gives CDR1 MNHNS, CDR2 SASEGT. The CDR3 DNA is TGTGCCAGCAGGGGGACAGGGATGGCTTACGAGCAGTACTTC. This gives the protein CASRGTGMAYEQYF.

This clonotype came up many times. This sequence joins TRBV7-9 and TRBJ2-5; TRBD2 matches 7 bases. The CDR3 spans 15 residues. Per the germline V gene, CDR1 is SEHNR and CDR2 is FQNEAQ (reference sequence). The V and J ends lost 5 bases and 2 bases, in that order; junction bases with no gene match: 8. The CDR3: CASSVLSGDQETQYF. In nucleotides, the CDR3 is TGTGCCAGCAGCGTTTTGAGCGGGGATCAAGAGACCCAGTACTTC.

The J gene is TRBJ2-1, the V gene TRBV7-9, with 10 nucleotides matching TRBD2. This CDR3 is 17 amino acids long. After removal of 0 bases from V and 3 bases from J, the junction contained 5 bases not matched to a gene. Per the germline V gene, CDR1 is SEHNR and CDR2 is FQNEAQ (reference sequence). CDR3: CASSLAQRTSGYNEQFF. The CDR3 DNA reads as TGTGCCAGCAGCTTAGCGCAAAGGACTAGCGGCTACAATGAGCAGTTCTTC.

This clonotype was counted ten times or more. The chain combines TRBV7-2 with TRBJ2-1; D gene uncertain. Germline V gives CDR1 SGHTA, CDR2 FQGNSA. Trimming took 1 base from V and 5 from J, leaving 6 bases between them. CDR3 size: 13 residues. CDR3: CASSLGPNNEQFF. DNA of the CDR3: TGTGCCAGCAGCTTAGGACCGAACAATGAGCAGTTCTTC.

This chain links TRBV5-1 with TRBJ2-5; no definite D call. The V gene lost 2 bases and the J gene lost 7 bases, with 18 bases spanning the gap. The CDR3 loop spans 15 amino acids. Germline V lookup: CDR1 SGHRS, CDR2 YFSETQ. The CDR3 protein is CASSFTTGREGTQYF. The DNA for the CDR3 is TGCGCCAGCAGCTTTACAACGGGTAGGGAAGGGACCCAGTACTTC.

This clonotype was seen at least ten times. The CDR3 nucleotides read TGCAGTGCTTGGGACTACAGGACTGGCTACACCTTC. This gives the protein CSAWDYRTGYTF. J is TRBJ1-2 and V is TRBV20-1, with D possibly being TRBD1 (5 bases). V lost 5 bases and J lost 7, with 14 bases in between. Germline CDR1 reads DFQATT; CDR2 reads SNEGSKA (reference sequence). The CDR3 contains 12 residues.

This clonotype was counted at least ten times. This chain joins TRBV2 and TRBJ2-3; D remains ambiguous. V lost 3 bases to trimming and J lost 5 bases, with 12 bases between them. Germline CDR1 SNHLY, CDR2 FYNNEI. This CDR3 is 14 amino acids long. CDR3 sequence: CASSDRLVGDTQYF. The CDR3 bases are TGTGCCAGCAGTGACCGGCTCGTAGGAGATACGCAGTATTTT. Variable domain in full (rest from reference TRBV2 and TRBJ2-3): EPEVTQTPSHQVTQMGQEVILRCVPISNHLYFYWYRQILGQKVEFLVSFYNNEISEKSEIFDDQFSVERPDGSNFTLKIRSTKLEDSAMYFCASSDRLVGDTQYFGPGTRLTVL.